This TCR beta chain was obtained from a study of tumor-infiltrating lymphocytes in primary liver carcinoma. The study's findings and limits: Tumors carried a top-250-clone fraction significantly exceeding that of blood (p = 0.039). Tumor region pairs outstripped tumor-adjacent and tumor-blood pairs in overlap.

Starting material of 400 to 600 ng total RNA yielded TCR beta cDNA via a constant-region primer. Three nested multiplex PCR rounds of slightly modified ARM-PCR generated TCR beta libraries. Investigators reported that the first two PCR rounds, at 9 to 11 cycles each, used TRBV1-TRBV30 forward primers with a C-beta reverse primer. From the multiplex PCR reads, TCRdb called clonotypes with MiXCR, one entry per CDR3 protein. Here the sample spans fewer than 90,000 distinct CDR3 sequences, approximately 77% being singletons. The V end lost 5 bases, the J end lost 16 bases, and 33 bases lay between the germline ends. CDR1 and CDR2 (germline): MNHEY, SVGEGT. The CDR3 consists of 18 residues. The tissue used was unsorted bulk material of roughly 17-34 mg. RNA and DNA were co-extracted from it with the AllPrep DNA/RNA mini kit. No patient had received treatment, and all had chronic HBV infection. Researchers took samples from five separate regions of each tumor.

Points on this clonotype: Its antigen remains unknown.

The sample consisted of liver tumor tissue from sampling region 1. Described subset: tumor region T1, superior pole. This receptor was taken from a man in his forties or fifties with primary liver carcinoma and hepatitis B virus infection. The J gene is TRBJ2-6, the V gene TRBV6-2 or TRBV6-3; a weak D match, TRBD1 (5 bases). The CDR3 nucleotides are TGTGCCAGCAGTGGGTGGGTCGATCCTGACTCTGGGGCCAACCTTCTGACTTTC. This gives the protein CASSGWVDPDSGANLLTF.